The 14 T cell receptor beta chains presented below share a single source sample, sequenced in a study of blood T cells in healthy people across ages. Alongside a J-beta primer mix, a sample-barcoded 5' primer served in a second PCR lasting about 7 to 11 cycles. Via MiXCR, TCRdb re-called the 5' RACE reads, giving one row per CDR3 protein. Of some 900,000 distinct CDR3 sequences in the sample, 45% to 50% were seen once. The sequencing input was blood. Every receptor here comes from a man in his thirties or forties in good health.

This rearrangement joins TRBV6-5 to TRBJ2-1; 8 positions match TRBD2. Trimming removed 8 bases from V and 9 bases from J; junction bases left unmatched: 3. The CDR3 loop spans 11 amino acids. Per germline, CDR1 MNHEY and CDR2 SVGAGI. The CDR3 region has the DNA TGTGCCAGCGCGGGGGGAGGTGAGCAGTTCTTC. Translation gives CASAGGGEQFF.

The sample holds a few counts of this clonotype. This sequence joins TRBV3-1 and TRBJ2-7, with TRBD2 matching over 7 bases. The CDR3 sequence is 14 residues long. The J segment lost 3 bases and the V segment lost 1 base, leaving 3 bases of the junction unmatched. Germline CDR1 is LGHDT and CDR2 is YNNKEL (reference sequence). The CDR3 DNA is TGTGCCAGCAGCCAAGGGACTAGAGTCTACGAGCAGTACTTC. Translated: CASSQGTRVYEQYF.

This chain connects TRBV4-1 to TRBJ2-7, with D maybe TRBD2 (6 bases). Germline CDR1 MGHRA, CDR2 YSYEKL. V lost 4 bases and J 4 bases, leaving 20 bases between the germline ends. This CDR3 is built from 16 residues. This CDR3 is CASSRGAGQGIYEQYF. Here the CDR3 DNA reads TGCGCCAGCAGCCGCGGGGCCGGGCAAGGTATATACGAGCAGTACTTC.

This clonotype appeared once. V usage is TRBV3-1 and J usage is TRBJ1-1; no clear D gene. Germline V gives CDR1 LGHDT, CDR2 YNNKEL (reference sequence). CDR3 length: 14 residues. V was shortened by 4 bases and J by 1 base, with 10 bases between the two germline ends. The CDR3 spells CASSPSQENTEAFF. CDR3 in DNA: TGTGCCAGCAGCCCCTCTCAGGAGAACACTGAAGCTTTCTTT.

As to this clonotype: The junction departs from germline at one end; a sequencing error may be responsible. The rearrangement joins TRBV29-1 to TRBJ2-2; 8 bases fit TRBD1. This CDR3 comprises 17 residues. Germline V gene lookup returns CDR1 SQVTM and CDR2 ANQGSEA. This CDR3 reads CSVKDVPRAGGYGELFF. In DNA form, the CDR3 reads TGCAGCGTTAAAGATGTTCCCCGCGCAGGGGGCTACGGGGAGCTGTTTTTT.

The chain combines TRBV6-2 or TRBV6-3 with TRBJ2-1; D may be TRBD1 or TRBD2 (5 bases each). This CDR3 contains 14 residues. CDR1 and CDR2 from the germline V gene are MNHEY and SVGEGT. V shed 2 bases and J shed 1 base, with 6 bases lying between them. The CDR3: CASSYEGSYNEQFF. CDR3 coding DNA: TGTGCCAGCAGTTACGAGGGGTCCTACAATGAGCAGTTCTTC.

This clonotype was recorded once. The genes are TRBV6-2 or TRBV6-3 and TRBJ2-3, with D maybe TRBD2 (5 bases). CDR3 length equals 17 residues. CDR1 MNHEY and CDR2 SVGEGT come from the germline V gene. The germline V and J ends were trimmed by 4 bases and 2 bases, with 19 bases remaining between them. In DNA, the CDR3 is TGTGCCAGCAGTTCCCCCCAATGGGCTAGCTCCACAGATACGCAGTATTTT. Protein product: CASSSPQWASSTDTQYF.

The rearrangement uses TRBV6-2 or TRBV6-3 and TRBJ2-1; 8 nucleotides match TRBD1. The CDR3 has 11 residues. Unmatched junction bases numbered 0, after V lost 2 bases and J lost 12 bases. Germline CDR1 reads MNHEY; CDR2 reads SVGEGT. DNA of the CDR3: TGTGCCAGCAGTTACGACAGGGGGCAGTTCTTC. The encoded protein is CASSYDRGQFF.

CDR3 DNA: TGCGCCAGCAGGGGATCCGAGAATTCACCCCTCCACTTT. It yields the protein CASRGSENSPLHF. The rearrangement joins TRBV5-1 to TRBJ1-6, with unresolved D. The CDR3 is 13 residues long. Germline-derived CDR1 and CDR2 are SGHRS and YFSETQ. Trimming stripped 5 bases from V and 7 bases from J, with 10 bases between.

V gene TRBV7-2 combines with J gene TRBJ1-1; 9 bases are shared with TRBD1. This CDR3 has 13 amino acids. Trimming at V came to 7 bases and at J to 5 bases, leaving 5 bases not matched to a gene. CDR1 and CDR2 from the germline V gene are SGHTA and FQGNSA. CDR3 loop: CASNRGLVTEAFF. The CDR3 bases are TGTGCCAGCAACAGGGGGCTGGTGACTGAAGCTTTCTTT.

Concerning this clonotype: The junction and the germline gene differ at one end; a read error may be behind it. The rearrangement joins TRBV29-1 to TRBJ2-7; D not resolved. The germline gives CDR1 SQVTM, CDR2 ANQGSEA. This CDR3 contains 11 residues. CDR3 in amino acids: CSVGQAYEQCF. The CDR3 DNA sequence: TGCAGCGTTGGCCAGGCCTACGAGCAGTGCTTC.

The sample holds a few counts of this clonotype. This chain uses TRBV12-3 or TRBV12-4 with TRBJ1-1, with D unresolved. The CDR3 runs 14 residues. V lost 6 bases and J 3 bases, leaving 14 bases between the germline ends. The CDR3 spells CASSKGLVDTEAFF. CDR3 sequence (DNA): TGTGCCAGCAGCAAAGGGCTAGTGGACACTGAAGCTTTCTTT.

The chain joins TRBV7-9 to TRBJ2-7; D unresolved. The CDR3 length is 13 residues. Germline CDR1 reads SEHNR; CDR2 reads FQNEAQ (reference sequence). Trimming removed 1 base from V and 6 bases from J, with 10 bases in between. CDR3 residues: CASSLEGMAEQYF. The CDR3, as DNA: TGTGCCAGCAGCTTAGAGGGAATGGCCGAGCAGTACTTC.

J is TRBJ2-1 and V is TRBV4-3, with D unclear. From germline, CDR1 is LGHNA and CDR2 YSLEER. CDR3 size: 16 residues. V lost 0 bases and J 0 bases, leaving 9 bases between the germline ends. For the CDR3, the DNA is TGCGCCAGCAGCCAAGAGCTGGCGAGCTCCTACAATGAGCAGTTCTTC. Translation gives CASSQELASSYNEQFF.